Listed below are T cell receptor beta chains from one sample, sequenced in a study of cytomegalovirus exposure and HLA in healthy donors. Clones were sequenced by immunoSEQ multiplex PCR, and TCRdb holds only the in-frame ones, with some missing. The table records some 110,000 clones, around 65% of them present only once. Sequencing was done on a sample of PBMCs. The source is a man younger than 35 in good health and CMV-seronegative. The CDR3 runs from the conserved cysteine through the conserved F or W. The D gene is left open where the match is weak. Clone size, where shown, is once, few, many, or a class for clones that have expanded.

NA few TRBJ2-7 TRBV30 TGTGCCTGGAGTGTACTCGGCGGTTCTAGCTGGAAGCAGTACTTC CAWSVLGGSSWKQYF
NA NA TRBJ1-5 TRBV5-8 TGTGCCAGCAGCTTCCGGAGCAATCAGCCCCAGCATTTT CASSFRSNQPQHF
NA NA TRBJ1-6 TRBV28 TGTGCCAGCAGTTTGCAGCCAGGGTTCCATAATTCACCCCTCCACTTT CASSLQPGFHNSPLHF
NA NA TRBJ2-3 TRBV7-8 TGTGCCAGCAACTCCCGGGGTTCCCGGTACCCAGATACGCAGTATTTT CASNSRGSRYPDTQYF
NA NA TRBJ2-1 TRBV11-2 TGTGCCAGCAGCCTCCGGGCCGGGGGAATGGGAGGTCAGTTCTTC CASSLRAGGMGGQFF
TRBD2 NA TRBJ2-7 TRBV6-4 TGTGCCACAACTAGCGGGAGCTTTATTTACGAGCAGTACTTC CATTSGSFIYEQYF
TRBD2 NA TRBJ2-3 TRBV11-2 TGTGCCAGCAGCTTATTAGCGGGAGGGCCTGCGGATTTT CASSLLAGGPADF
NA NA TRBJ1-1 TRBV5-6 TGTGCCAGCAGCTTGGTTCTGGCAGGGGTGAACACTGAAGCTTTCTTT CASSLVLAGVNTEAFF
TRBD1 NA TRBJ1-1 TRBV7-2 TGTGCCAGCAGCCCGGCCACAGGGGCTGTCGGGTGTGCCTTT CASSPATGAVGCAF
NA NA TRBJ2-7 TRBV14 TGTGCCAGCAGCCAAGAAATAGTGCAGTACTTC CASSQEIVQYF
NA NA TRBJ2-7 TRBV7-9 TGTGCCAGCAGCCCGGGACTCTCCTACGAGCAGTACTTC CASSPGLSYEQYF
NA NA TRBJ2-7 TRBV6-5 TGTGCCAGCAGATCGTACCCAGGCCAGCAGTACTTC CASRSYPGQQYF
NA few TRBJ2-7 TRBV7-9 TGTGCCAGCAGCCCCTACTCCTACGAGCAGTACTTC CASSPYSYEQYF
TRBD2 NA TRBJ2-3 TRBV9 TGTGCCAGCAGCGTAGGGGTGGGAGGGAGCACAGATACGCAGTATTTT CASSVGVGGSTDTQYF